This T cell receptor (beta chain) appears in the sequencing data of a study of T-cell reconstitution after alpha-beta-depleted transplantation in children. Study-wide results and caveats: It was newly produced T cells that mostly accounted for T-cell counts and diversity one year after transplant. Several hundred rapidly expanded clones from non-depleted graft cells reportedly supplied alpha-beta T cells about two months post-transplant.

This clonotype occurred many times. Its antigen is not known. Unique molecular identifiers were used in preparing the TCRbeta library. TCRdb reprocessed the PCR reads with MiXCR, giving one entry per CDR3 protein. The sample consists of approximately 650,000 distinct CDR3 sequences, around 13% of them appearing once. V was shortened by 4 bases and J by 3 bases, with 9 bases between the two germline ends. Germline V gene lookup returns CDR1 SQVTM and CDR2 ANQGSEA. The CDR3 loop spans 12 amino acids. This TCR came from a girl aged 2 to 10 with congenital amegakaryocytic thrombocytopenia, due to receive a stem cell transplant. The V gene is TRBV29-1, the J gene TRBJ1-1; D possibly corresponds to TRBD1 (5 bases). Sequencing used PBMCs, obtained before TCRalphabeta/CD19-depleted stem cell transplant. The CDR3 coding sequence is TGCAGCGTTGTCAGGGCTGACACTGAAGCTTTCTTT. Translation: CSVVRADTEAFF.